The clone carrying this T cell receptor (beta chain) was seen at least ten times. The CDR3 extends over 16 amino acids. V was pared by 8 bases and J by 3 bases, with 21 bases between. Germline CDR1 SGHVS, CDR2 FQNEAQ. This sample stems from a study of T-cell reconstitution after alpha-beta-depleted transplantation in children. Molecular barcoding with unique molecular identifiers was used for the TCRbeta library. Using its own MiXCR run on the PCR reads, TCRdb lists one record per CDR3 protein. The sample carries more than 550,000 distinct CDR3 sequences, 10% to 13% recorded once. The TCR was taken from a human donor who donated a stem cell graft to a child with acute myeloid leukemia. The J gene is TRBJ2-3, the V gene TRBV7-8, with no clear D. This sample comprised PBMCs from the stem cell graft donor, obtained from the stem cell graft. CDR3 amino acids: CASRKRATDGTDTQYF. CDR3 DNA sequence: TGTGCCAGCCGAAAAAGGGCCACCGACGGGACAGATACGCAGTATTTT.